This passage covers 32 T cell receptor beta chains from one sample sequenced in a study of cytomegalovirus exposure and HLA in healthy donors. The PCR used 60 Vbeta and 13 Jbeta primers. Profiling relied on immunoSEQ multiplex PCR, and the TCRdb table lists in-frame clones only, not all of them. The sample shows 120,000 to 150,000 clones, almost 80% of them seen only once. The source material was PBMCs. Every receptor here comes from a middle-aged woman in good health and CMV-seropositive.

This chain uses TRBV10-3 with TRBJ1-2; D possibly corresponds to TRBD1 (5 bases). Germline-derived CDR1 and CDR2 are ENHRY and SYGVKD. V shed 3 bases and J shed 7 bases, with 12 bases lying between them. This CDR3 comprises 13 residues. The CDR3 here is CAISEGVVSGYTF. The CDR3 DNA sequence: TGTGCCATCAGTGAAGGGGTCGTGAGTGGCTACACCTTC.

This clone was counted a single time. The chain recombines TRBV11-2 with TRBJ2-3; maybe TRBD2 (5 bases). Trimming stripped 3 bases from V and 0 bases from J, with 10 bases between. The CDR3 is made up of 15 amino acids. Germline V gene lookup returns CDR1 SGHAT and CDR2 FQNNGV. DNA for the CDR3: TGTGCCAGCAGCTTGCGGGCCAGTAGCACAGATACGCAGTATTTT. The encoded protein is CASSLRASSTDTQYF.

The rearrangement links TRBV27 to TRBJ2-2; a possible D gene is TRBD2 (6 bases). CDR1 is MNHEY, CDR2 SMNVEV, per germline (reference sequence). V lost 5 bases to trimming and J lost 5 bases, with 12 bases between them. CDR3 length: 14 amino acids. The CDR3 sequence is CASSAARGTGELFF. Here the CDR3 DNA reads TGTGCCAGCAGTGCGGCACGGGGGACCGGGGAGCTGTTTTTT.

This rearrangement joins TRBV7-6 to TRBJ2-5, with 7 positions matching TRBD2. CDR1 and CDR2 from the germline V gene are SGHVS and FNYEAQ. V was pared by 6 bases and J by 5 bases, with 9 bases of the junction left unmatched. The CDR3 loop spans 14 amino acids. This chain's CDR3 is CASSPRREMETQYF. The CDR3 DNA sequence: TGTGCCAGCAGTCCACGGCGGGAGATGGAGACCCAGTACTTC.

V gene TRBV5-5 combines with J gene TRBJ1-1, with D perhaps TRBD1 (5 bases). CDR1 is SGHKS and CDR2 is YYEKEE in the germline V gene (reference sequence). The ends were cut back, 2 bases at V and 5 bases at J, with 10 bases in the middle. The CDR3 loop spans 13 amino acids. The CDR3 spells CASSLGVETEAFF. CDR3 DNA sequence: TGTGCCAGCAGCTTAGGGGTGGAGACTGAAGCTTTCTTT. The whole variable domain, remainder taken from reference TRBV5-5 and TRBJ1-1, is DAGVTQSPTHLIKTRGQQVTLRCSPISGHKSVSWYQQVLGQGPQFIFQYYEKEERGRGNFPDRFSARQFPNYSSELNVNALLLGDSALYLCASSLGVETEAFFGQGTRLTVV.

This clone was picked up a small number of times. This rearrangement joins TRBV20-1 to TRBJ1-5, with D uncertain. This CDR3 is built from 11 residues. The germline V and J ends were trimmed by 1 base and 6 bases, with 4 bases remaining between them. Germline values: CDR1 DFQATT, CDR2 SNEGSKA (reference sequence). CDR3 residues: CSARVRQPQHF. CDR3 in DNA: TGCAGTGCTAGAGTGCGTCAGCCCCAGCATTTT.

The chain employs TRBV5-1 and TRBJ1-2; weak D call: TRBD1 (5 bases). Between the trimmed V and J ends, which lost 1 base and 8 bases, there was a span of 21 bases. The CDR3 is 16 amino acids. In germline, CDR1 is SGHRS, CDR2 YFSETQ. The CDR3 sequence is CASSLSGGRSIGGYTF. CDR3 nucleotides: TGCGCCAGCAGCTTGTCCGGGGGAAGGTCGATTGGAGGCTACACCTTC.

V usage is TRBV6-5 and J usage is TRBJ2-5; D unresolved. Trimming removed 2 bases at V and 2 bases at J, with 12 bases between. CDR1 MNHEY and CDR2 SVGAGI come from the germline V gene. The CDR3 sequence is 15 residues long. CDR3 DNA sequence: TGTGCCAGCAGTTACAGTGGGCGTCCACAAGAGACCCAGTACTTC. Protein product: CASSYSGRPQETQYF.

V is TRBV28 and J is TRBJ2-6, with D uncertain. V lost 3 bases to trimming and J lost 3 bases, with 3 bases between them. CDR3 length: 13 amino acids. Per germline, CDR1 MDHEN and CDR2 SYDVKM. CDR3: CASSFNGANVLTF. CDR3 nucleotide sequence: TGTGCCAGCAGTTTCAATGGGGCCAACGTCCTGACTTTC.

The V gene is TRBV10-3, the J gene TRBJ2-3, with D unresolved. The V gene lost 1 base and the J gene lost 6 bases, with 5 bases spanning the gap. The CDR3 extends over 12 amino acids. Germline V gene data show CDR1 as ENHRY and CDR2 as SYGVKD. CDR3 loop: CAISEFRDTQYF. The CDR3 nucleotides are TGTGCCATCAGTGAGTTCCGGGATACGCAGTATTTT.

The CDR3 DNA sequence: TGTGCCAGTAGTCCGTGGACAGGCAATCAGCCCCAGCATTTT. This translates into CASSPWTGNQPQHF. The V and J genes are TRBV19 and TRBJ1-5; a possible D gene is TRBD1 (6 bases). This CDR3 has 14 amino acids. Trimming pared 5 bases from V and 2 bases from J, leaving 10 bases between. The germline V gene has CDR1 LNHDA and CDR2 SQIVND (reference sequence).

This clone came up a few times. The rearrangement uses TRBV19 and TRBJ1-5; D unclear. V was cut by 2 bases and J by 4 bases, with 6 bases left in between. The CDR3 sequence is 13 residues long. In germline, CDR1 is LNHDA, CDR2 SQIVND (reference sequence). CDR3 protein: CASSIQVNQPQHF. The DNA of the CDR3 is TGTGCCAGTAGTATACAGGTAAATCAGCCCCAGCATTTT.

This clone was detected a few times. The chain has TRBV28 and TRBJ1-1; D is unclear. V was pared by 7 bases and J by 1 base, with 19 bases between. The CDR3 sequence is 16 residues long. In germline, CDR1 is MDHEN, CDR2 SYDVKM. CDR3 sequence reads: CASMALLHGGNTEAFF. The CDR3 DNA reads as TGTGCCAGCATGGCCCTGCTCCATGGTGGGAACACTGAAGCTTTCTTT.

The V and J genes are TRBV28 and TRBJ1-4; D might be TRBD1 (6 bases). The V end was cut by 5 bases, the J end by 2 bases, with 15 bases between. The CDR3 runs 16 residues. Germline V gene sequence: CDR1 MDHEN, CDR2 SYDVKM. DNA of the CDR3: TGTGCCAGCAGTGAAGGGAGCGGGGGCACTAATGAAAAACTGTTTTTT. It translates to CASSEGSGGTNEKLFF.

Only a few counts were recorded for this clone. The chain uses TRBV7-2 and TRBJ2-1; D possibly corresponds to TRBD2 (5 bases). Trimming shortened V by 5 bases and J by 8 bases, and 10 bases separated the two germline ends. Germline CDR1 SGHTA, CDR2 FQGNSA. The CDR3 is made up of 12 amino acids. CDR3 residues: CASSLGGYEQFF. The CDR3, as DNA: TGTGCCAGCAGCCTCGGCGGGTATGAGCAGTTCTTC.

The J gene is TRBJ2-5, the V gene TRBV5-1; D is unclear. CDR3 length: 15 amino acids. Germline loops: CDR1 SGHRS, CDR2 YFSETQ. Trimming removed 1 base from V and 1 base from J, with 11 bases in between. The CDR3 protein is CASSLMSTSQETQYF. The CDR3, as DNA: TGCGCCAGCAGCTTGATGTCGACATCCCAAGAGACCCAGTACTTC.

The chain couples TRBV18 to TRBJ1-1, with 8 nucleotides matching TRBD1. This CDR3 region has 15 residues. Per the germline V gene, CDR1 is KGHSH and CDR2 is LQKENI. J lost 0 bases, V lost 4 bases, and 4 bases had no gene match. For the CDR3, the DNA is TGTGCCAGCTCACAGCGACAGGGGTTGAACACTGAAGCTTTCTTT. Translated, it gives CASSQRQGLNTEAFF.

This clone occurred a few times. This rearrangement joins TRBV29-1 to TRBJ2-2; TRBD2 is a possible D gene (6 bases). CDR3 size: 14 residues. The V gene lost 3 bases and the J gene lost 0 bases, with 8 bases spanning the gap. CDR1 and CDR2 from the germline V gene are SQVTM and ANQGSEA. CDR3 nucleotides: TGCAGCGTTGAGGGGGGTTCGAACACCGGGGAGCTGTTTTTT. This codes for CSVEGGSNTGELFF.

Remarks on this clone: Its ends do not fully match the called genes, so a read error is possible. This chain connects TRBV5-4 to TRBJ2-7; D not resolved. Germline V CDR1 and CDR2: SGHNT, YYREEE (reference sequence). CDR3 length: 15 residues. The CDR3 loop is CASSLLERSSHEQYF. The CDR3 DNA follows: TGTGCCAGCAGCCTGCTAGAACGCAGCTCCCACGAGCAGTACTTC.

This clone has just a few counts. This chain uses TRBV2 with TRBJ2-7; D gene ambiguous. V was cut by 2 bases and J by 4 bases, with 6 bases left in between. Germline CDR1 and CDR2: SNHLY and FYNNEI. This CDR3 region has 12 residues. The CDR3 reads CASSEFSYEQYF. In DNA form, the CDR3 reads TGTGCCAGCAGTGAATTCAGTTACGAGCAGTACTTC.

CDR3 bases: TGTGCCAGCAGACCCGCAAGGGGGCAAGAAGCTTTCTTT. This codes for CASRPARGQEAFF. This chain links TRBV6-5 with TRBJ1-1; 7 bases line up with TRBD1. This CDR3 region has 13 residues. In germline, CDR1 is MNHEY, CDR2 SVGAGI. V shed 6 bases and J 8 bases; nucleotides not matched to a gene: 9.

The chain recombines TRBV7-9 with TRBJ2-7, with 14 nucleotides matching TRBD2. This CDR3 contains 16 residues. The trim removed 4 bases at V and 7 bases at J, leaving 9 bases unmatched. CDR1 and CDR2 from the germline V gene are SEHNR and FQNEAQ (reference sequence). CDR3 nucleotides: TGTGCCAGCAGCTCCTCGCTCGGGACTAGCGGGGGAGAGCAGTACTTC. Translating it yields CASSSSLGTSGGEQYF.

The chain combines TRBV28 with TRBJ1-3, with 9 bases matching TRBD1. Per germline, CDR1 MDHEN and CDR2 SYDVKM. The CDR3 is 16 residues long. J gave up 4 bases and V 5 bases, and 9 bases lay outside the gene matches. Here the CDR3 reads CASSQSGQGYGNTIYF. CDR3 coding DNA: TGTGCCAGCAGTCAAAGCGGACAGGGGTACGGAAACACCATATATTTT.

J is TRBJ1-1 and V is TRBV19; a possible D gene is TRBD1 (5 bases). The length of the CDR3 is 13 residues. Trimming pared 1 base from V and 6 bases from J, leaving 9 bases between. The germline gives CDR1 LNHDA, CDR2 SQIVND (reference sequence). The CDR3 bases are TGTGCCAGTAGTATAGCAGGGAAGGCTGAAGCTTTCTTT. The encoded protein is CASSIAGKAEAFF.

The rearrangement uses TRBV10-2 and TRBJ2-3, with a possible D match to TRBD2 (6 bases). This CDR3 spans 14 amino acids. The V gene's germline CDR1 is WSHSY and CDR2 SAAADI. V was shortened by 4 bases and J by 2 bases, with 10 bases between the two germline ends. CDR3 amino acids: CASSAGLYTDTQYF. Here the CDR3 DNA reads TGCGCCAGCAGTGCGGGACTTTACACAGATACGCAGTATTTT.

V is TRBV7-2 and J is TRBJ1-5; possible D gene TRBD1, 5 bases. V was clipped by 5 bases and J by 6 bases, with 17 bases between them. In germline, CDR1 is SGHTA, CDR2 FQGNSA. The CDR3 totals 15 residues. This CDR3 is CASSPGGGDGQPQHF. Written as DNA, the CDR3 is TGTGCCAGCAGCCCCGGGGGTGGGGATGGTCAGCCCCAGCATTTT. Variable domain in full (rest from reference TRBV7-2 and TRBJ1-5): GAGVSQSPSNKVTEKGKDVELRCDPISGHTALYWYRQSLGQGLEFLIYFQGNSAPDKSGLPSDRFSAERTGGSVSTLTIQRTQQEDSAVYLCASSPGGGDGQPQHFGDGTRLSIL.

This sequence joins TRBV6-5 and TRBJ2-2; D is unclear. Germline CDR1 MNHEY, CDR2 SVGAGI. The V and J ends lost 6 bases and 2 bases respectively, with 4 bases between them. The CDR3 is made up of 12 amino acids. The CDR3 coding sequence is TGTGCCAGCAGGCTAAACACCGGGGAGCTGTTTTTT. Translated: CASRLNTGELFF.

The chain recombines TRBV5-1 with TRBJ2-7, with 7 bases fitting TRBD2. CDR3 length: 15 amino acids. The V gene end was trimmed by 0 bases and the J gene end by 6 bases; junction bases not matched to a gene: 9. Germline CDR1 is SGHRS and CDR2 is YFSETQ. The CDR3 coding sequence is TGCGCCAGCAGCTTGGATATTTCTACGGGAGGCGAGCAGTACTTC. Translating it yields CASSLDISTGGEQYF. Variable domain in full (rest from reference TRBV5-1 and TRBJ2-7): KAGVTQTPRYLIKTRGQQVTLSCSPISGHRSVSWYQQTPGQGLQFLFEYFSETQRNKGNFPGRFSGRQFSNSRSEMNVSTLELGDSALYLCASSLDISTGGEQYFGPGTRLTVT.

A note on this clone: Distinct nucleotide sequences in the sample also encode this CDR3. The chain uses TRBV6-5 and TRBJ2-7; 10 bases map to TRBD1. This CDR3 has 15 amino acids. The germline V gene encodes CDR1 MNHEY and CDR2 SVGAGI. Unmatched junction bases numbered 5, after V lost 4 bases and J lost 2 bases. The CDR3 region has the DNA TGTGCCAGCAGTTTTCAGGGACAGGGGACCTACGAGCAGTACTTC. Amino acid sequence: CASSFQGQGTYEQYF.

This clone was seen a single time. This sequence joins TRBV4-1 and TRBJ1-1, with D perhaps TRBD1 (6 bases). Between the trimmed V and J ends, which lost 1 base and 8 bases, there was a span of 14 bases. CDR3 size: 14 residues. Germline V gives CDR1 MGHRA, CDR2 YSYEKL. The CDR3 sequence is CASSQGGGPGEAFF. The CDR3 DNA sequence: TGCGCCAGCAGCCAAGGGGGGGGGCCGGGAGAAGCTTTCTTT.

The chain couples TRBV2 to TRBJ1-5, with D maybe TRBD1 (5 bases). The CDR3 length is 15 residues. V lost 6 bases and J 4 bases, leaving 16 bases between the germline ends. The germline V gene has CDR1 SNHLY and CDR2 FYNNEI. DNA for the CDR3: TGTGCCAGCAGAAGCAGGGATCTCTCAAATCAGCCCCAGCATTTT. Its protein product is CASRSRDLSNQPQHF.

The genes are TRBV5-1 and TRBJ1-2; possible D gene TRBD1, 6 bases. This CDR3 contains 15 residues. The germline gives CDR1 SGHRS, CDR2 YFSETQ. Trimming took 3 bases from V and 7 from J, leaving 19 bases between them. The CDR3, as DNA: TGCGCCAGCAGCTCGGACGGGACACGGGCCTTTGGCTACACCTTC. Translating gives CASSSDGTRAFGYTF. Together with reference TRBV5-1 and TRBJ1-2, the CDR3 gives the full variable domain: KAGVTQTPRYLIKTRGQQVTLSCSPISGHRSVSWYQQTPGQGLQFLFEYFSETQRNKGNFPGRFSGRQFSNSRSEMNVSTLELGDSALYLCASSSDGTRAFGYTFGSGTRLTVV.